This TCR beta chain was found in a study of human T cells and chemical hapten exposure. This clonotype was observed a handful of times. TCRdb recomputed calls from the RACE reads with MiXCR, one row per CDR3 protein. The data hold a few hundred thousand distinct CDR3 sequences, with 7% to 10% observed a single time. Time point noted: pre-sensitization, week 0. Regarding treatment: therapeutic diphenylcyclopropenone sensitization with weekly scalp DPC. The CDR3 runs 15 residues. The germline V gene has CDR1 LGHDT and CDR2 YNNKEL (reference sequence). V gave up 5 bases and J gave up 7 bases; unmatched junction bases: 5.

The sample in question was whole blood, obtained in connection with sensitization to the hapten diphenylcyclopropenone (DPC). The TCR sequence derives from a woman aged 40 to 50 with alopecia areata. Some clones in this sample may be carry-over from other donors' samples. The gene calls are TRBV3-1 and TRBJ1-6, with 10 positions matching TRBD1. The CDR3 region has the DNA TGTGCCAGCAGCGAGACAGGGGGCGTGAATTCACCCCTCCACTTT. The encoded protein is CASSETGGVNSPLHF.